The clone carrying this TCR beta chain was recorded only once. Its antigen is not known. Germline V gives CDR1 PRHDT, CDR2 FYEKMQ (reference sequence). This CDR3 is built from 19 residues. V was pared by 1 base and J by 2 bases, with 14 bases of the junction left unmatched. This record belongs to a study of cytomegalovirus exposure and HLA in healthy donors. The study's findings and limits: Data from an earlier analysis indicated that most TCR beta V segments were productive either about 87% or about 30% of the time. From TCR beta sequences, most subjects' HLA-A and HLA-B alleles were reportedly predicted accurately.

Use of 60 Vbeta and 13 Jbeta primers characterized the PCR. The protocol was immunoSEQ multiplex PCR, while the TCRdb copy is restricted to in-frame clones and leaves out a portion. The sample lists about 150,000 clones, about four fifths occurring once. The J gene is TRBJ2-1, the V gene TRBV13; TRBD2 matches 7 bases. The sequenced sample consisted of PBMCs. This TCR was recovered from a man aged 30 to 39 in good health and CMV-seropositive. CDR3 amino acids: CASSLEGGSARKPYNEQFF. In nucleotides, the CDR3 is TGTGCCAGCAGCTTAGAGGGCGGGAGTGCCCGTAAGCCCTACAATGAGCAGTTCTTC.